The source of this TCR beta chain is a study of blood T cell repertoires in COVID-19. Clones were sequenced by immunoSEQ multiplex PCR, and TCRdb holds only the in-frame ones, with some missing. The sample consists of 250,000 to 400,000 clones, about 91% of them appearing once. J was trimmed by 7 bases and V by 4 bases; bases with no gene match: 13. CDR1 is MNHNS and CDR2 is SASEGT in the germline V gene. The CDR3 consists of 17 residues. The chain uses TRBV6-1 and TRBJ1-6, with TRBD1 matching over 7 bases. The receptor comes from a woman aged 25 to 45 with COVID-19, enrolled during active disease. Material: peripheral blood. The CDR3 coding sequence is TGTGCCAGCAGTGCCGATGACAGGGAAGGTTGGAATTCACCCCTCCACTTT. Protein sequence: CASSADDREGWNSPLHF.